The T cell receptor (beta chain) under discussion was sequenced for a study of CD8 T cells in ankylosing spondylitis. Study-level findings and limits: Significantly higher representation of disease-linked clones was reported for matched ankylosing spondylitis synovial fluid. Both synovial fluid and blood in reactive arthritis had previously been reported to carry some motif variants.

This CDR3 spans 14 amino acids. The V gene lost 8 bases and the J gene lost 1 base, with 16 bases spanning the gap. Germline CDR1 reads SGHRS; CDR2 reads YFSETQ. With respect to this clonotype: Its antigen is not identified.

Libraries for TCR beta were made by quantitative 5'-RACE with molecular barcodes. MiXCR, applied by TCRdb to the 5' RACE reads, yields one record per CDR3 protein. The table records 250,000 to 400,000 distinct CDR3 sequences, around a tenth of them present only once. V gene TRBV5-1 combines with J gene TRBJ2-7; the D gene is possibly TRBD1 (6 bases). The clonotype was recovered from a female donor with ankylosing spondylitis or in good health (not recorded which). The specimen was blood, either unsorted or a sorted T cell fraction (not recorded which). Here the CDR3 reads CASRGRDNSYEQYF. CDR3 in DNA: TGCGCCAGTCGAGGTCGGGACAATTCCTACGAGCAGTACTTC. The full variable domain, its missing parts supplied by reference TRBV5-1 and TRBJ2-7, is KAGVTQTPRYLIKTRGQQVTLSCSPISGHRSVSWYQQTPGQGLQFLFEYFSETQRNKGNFPGRFSGRQFSNSRSEMNVSTLELGDSALYLCASRGRDNSYEQYFGPGTRLTVT.